These 9 T cell receptor beta chains originate from one sample sequenced in a study of cytomegalovirus exposure and HLA in healthy donors (dated by TCRdb to 2016 to 2017). Library construction relied on the immunoSEQ multiplex PCR assay. For the multiplex PCR, a mixture combining 60 forward primers for TCR Vbeta segments and 13 reverse primers for TCR Jbeta segments was used. Drawn from immuneACCESS, this table holds only the in-frame rearrangements with V and J called that TCRdb kept. Clones are partly lost; checked studies trace under half to an unresolved V gene and leave the rest unexplained. This sample gives some 100,000 clones in total; under 85% of them show up just once. The ten most abundant clones make up 7% to 9% of the sample. Sequencing was done on a sample of PBMCs. These receptors were taken from a woman aged 45-59 years in good health and CMV-seropositive.

The CDR3 DNA reads TGTGCCAGCAGCCCGCAGGTCCAGGTAGAGACCCAGTACTTC. Protein: CASSPQVQVETQYF. The genes are TRBV7-2 and TRBJ2-5; D is ambiguous. Germline V lookup: CDR1 SGHTA, CDR2 FQGNSA. Trimming removed 5 bases at V and 4 bases at J, with 14 bases between. The CDR3 totals 14 residues. The full variable domain, rest sourced from reference TRBV7-2 and TRBJ2-5, is GAGVSQSPSNKVTEKGKDVELRCDPISGHTALYWYRQSLGQGLEFLIYFQGNSAPDKSGLPSDRFSAERTGGSVSTLTIQRTQQEDSAVYLCASSPQVQVETQYFGPGTRLLVL.

The V call is TRBV27, the J call TRBJ2-3; tentatively, D is TRBD1 (5 bases). The germline V and J ends were trimmed by 4 bases and 4 bases, with 9 bases remaining between them. The germline V gene encodes CDR1 MNHEY and CDR2 SMNVEV (reference sequence). There are 13 residues in the CDR3. The CDR3 here is CASSYQGSDTQYF. As DNA, the CDR3 is TGTGCCAGCAGTTATCAGGGATCAGATACGCAGTATTTT.

The chain has TRBV2 and TRBJ2-7; TRBD1 agrees at 8 bases. V trimming: 5 bases; J trimming: 0 bases; junction bases outside the gene matches: 6. The CDR3 has 15 amino acids. The germline V gene encodes CDR1 SNHLY and CDR2 FYNNEI. The CDR3 region has the DNA TGTGCCAGCAGTAAGGAACAGGGGGGCTCCTACGAGCAGTACTTC. Residues: CASSKEQGGSYEQYF.

The genes are TRBV7-8 and TRBJ2-1, with D maybe TRBD2 (6 bases). The CDR3 consists of 13 residues. Germline values: CDR1 SGHVS, CDR2 FQNEAQ. Trimming took 5 bases from V and 2 from J, leaving 7 bases between them. The CDR3 DNA sequence: TGTGCCAGCAGCACTAGCCCCTACAATGAGCAGTTCTTC. It yields the protein CASSTSPYNEQFF.

This chain links TRBV4-1 with TRBJ2-1; the match to TRBD1 covers 7 bases. Trimming at V came to 0 bases and at J to 10 bases, leaving 6 bases not matched to a gene. The germline gives CDR1 MGHRA, CDR2 YSYEKL. The CDR3 is 14 residues long. The CDR3 region has the DNA TGCGCCAGCAGCCAAGATCAGGGGGATCGGGAGCAGTTCTTC. The encoded protein is CASSQDQGDREQFF.

The V call is TRBV6-1, the J call TRBJ2-1, with D possibly TRBD1 on 6 matching bases. The germline V gene encodes CDR1 MNHNS and CDR2 SASEGT. V lost 4 bases and J lost 7, with 14 bases in between. The CDR3 covers 14 residues. CDR3 region: CASSAGQRINEQFF. CDR3 DNA: TGTGCCAGCAGTGCGGGACAAAGGATAAATGAGCAGTTCTTC.

The chain has TRBV19 and TRBJ1-3; no firm D call. With 5 bases removed from V and 1 base from J, the gap between germline ends came to 15 bases. The CDR3 covers 16 residues. Germline assignment: CDR1 LNHDA and CDR2 SQIVND (reference sequence). The CDR3 spells CASSVGGLGSGNTIYF. The CDR3 nucleotides are TGTGCCAGTAGTGTCGGAGGGCTTGGGTCTGGAAACACCATATATTTT.

The genes are TRBV7-2 and TRBJ2-7; 11 bases align to TRBD2. This CDR3 comprises 15 residues. J was trimmed by 2 bases and V by 6 bases; bases with no gene match: 6. Germline values: CDR1 SGHTA, CDR2 FQGNSA. CDR3: CASRPLAGATYEQYF. CDR3 coding DNA: TGTGCCAGCAGACCACTAGCGGGGGCCACCTACGAGCAGTACTTC.

CDR3 sequence: CGTRQVEGTEAFF. In DNA, the CDR3 is TGTGGGACCCGACAGGTCGAGGGCACTGAAGCTTTCTTT. The chain joins TRBV19 to TRBJ1-1; possibly TRBD1 for D (6 bases). The CDR3 length is 13 residues. CDR1 and CDR2 from the germline V gene are LNHDA and SQIVND (reference sequence).